The following is a T cell receptor beta chain sequence with its context. Its matching antigen is unknown. Use of 60 Vbeta and 13 Jbeta primers characterized the PCR. Some clones are missing from TCRdb's copy, which holds only in-frame ones; the method was immunoSEQ multiplex PCR. The sample table includes fewer than 85,000 clones. V dropped 4 bases and J dropped 1; count of bases not matched to a gene: 8. There are 16 residues in the CDR3. Per the germline V gene, CDR1 is MNHEY and CDR2 is SMNVEV (reference sequence). The data are from a study of cytomegalovirus exposure and HLA in healthy donors. Overall study findings and caveats: Investigators reported around 150 TCR beta chains as tied to cytomegalovirus.

The specimen was PBMCs. This TCR was sampled from a man in his forties or fifties in good health and CMV-seropositive. The chain is built from TRBV27 and TRBJ1-1; 8 bases agree with TRBD1. CDR3 bases: TGTGCCAGCAGTTCCCGACAGGGGCCTTGGAACACTGAAGCTTTCTTT. Protein product: CASSSRQGPWNTEAFF.